Shown below are 27 T cell receptor beta chains from a single sample sequenced in a study of shared clonotypes between healthy human individuals. The method was immunoSEQ multiplex PCR; TCRdb's version includes in-frame clones alone and lacks a portion of them. The table lists approximately 510,000 clones, 60% to 85% of them singletons. The sequenced sample was PBMCs. Source of these receptors: a woman in her forties in good health. Some clones in this sample may be carry-over from other donors' samples.

This sequence joins TRBV7-9 and TRBJ1-6; 11 positions match TRBD1. The V and J ends lost 8 bases and 8 bases, in that order; junction bases with no gene match: 2. CDR1 is SEHNR, CDR2 FQNEAQ, per germline (reference sequence). CDR3 length: 13 amino acids. CDR3 amino acids: CASRGQGDSPLHF. The CDR3 DNA is TGTGCCAGCCGGGGACAGGGGGATTCACCCCTCCACTTT.

CDR3 in amino acids: CASSLTSGSYEQFF. The DNA of the CDR3 is TGTGCCAGCAGCTTGACTAGCGGGAGCTATGAGCAGTTCTTC. The chain has TRBV11-2 and TRBJ2-1; TRBD2 matches 12 bases. The CDR3 is made up of 14 amino acids. Losses at the gene ends were 3 bases for V and 8 bases for J; bases not matched to a gene: 2. The germline CDR1 and CDR2 sequences are SGHAT and FQNNGV.

The chain carries TRBV15 and TRBJ2-1; 8 positions match TRBD2. Germline lookup yields CDR1 LNHNV and CDR2 YYDKDF (reference sequence). CDR3 length: 15 residues. With V trimmed by 0 bases and J by 5 bases, 3 bases remained unmatched. CDR3 bases: TGTGCCACCAGCAGAGATAGCGGGACCCACAATGAGCAGTTCTTC. Translated, it gives CATSRDSGTHNEQFF.

This clone was seen once. The chain carries TRBV5-3 and TRBJ1-2, with D possibly being TRBD1 (5 bases). TRBV5-3 is recorded as an ORF, its role being uncertain. CDR3 length: 16 residues. V lost 0 bases to trimming and J lost 0 bases, with 12 bases between them. CDR3 residues: CARSLATRDSNYGYTF. The CDR3 DNA is TGTGCCAGAAGCTTGGCCACAAGGGACTCTAACTATGGCTACACCTTC.

This clone was counted between two and nine times. The chain combines TRBV5-1 with TRBJ2-3, with 11 positions matching TRBD2. CDR3 size: 17 residues. J was trimmed by 5 bases and V by 4 bases; bases with no gene match: 12. CDR1 is SGHRS and CDR2 is YFSETQ in the germline V gene. CDR3 loop: CASSRIYSGRAGDTQYF. In DNA, the CDR3 is TGCGCCAGCAGCCGGATTTATAGCGGGAGGGCGGGAGATACGCAGTATTTT.

The genes are TRBV2 and TRBJ2-3; possible D gene TRBD2, 6 bases. V lost 6 bases and J lost 1, with 11 bases in between. Germline V lookup: CDR1 SNHLY, CDR2 FYNNEI. The CDR3 spans 14 residues. DNA for the CDR3: TGTGCCAGCAGAGTTGCGGGACGCACAGATACGCAGTATTTT. Protein product: CASRVAGRTDTQYF.

By proportion, this clone is medium-sized. The sample carries other DNA sequences with the same CDR3. This CDR3 is CASSRGTGITNTEAFF. The CDR3 DNA reads as TGTGCCAGCAGCCGAGGGACAGGGATTACGAACACTGAAGCTTTCTTT. This chain links TRBV7-6 with TRBJ1-1, with 9 bases matching TRBD1. Germline lookup yields CDR1 SGHVS and CDR2 FNYEAQ. V lost 5 bases and J lost 1; bases outside the gene matches: 8. The CDR3 consists of 16 residues.

This chain links TRBV4-1 with TRBJ2-5, with D unclear. Germline CDR1 is MGHRA and CDR2 is YSYEKL. The V end was cut by 1 base, the J end by 4 bases, with 13 bases between. The CDR3 runs 15 residues. This CDR3 is CASSQVWGRRETQYF. The CDR3 nucleotides read TGCGCCAGCAGCCAAGTTTGGGGAAGGCGAGAGACCCAGTACTTC.

V gene TRBV2 combines with J gene TRBJ2-7; 7 nucleotides match TRBD1. The junction had 13 bases not matched to a gene; V was cut back by 8 bases and J by 0 bases. This CDR3 has 16 residues. The germline V gene has CDR1 SNHLY and CDR2 FYNNEI. This chain's CDR3 is CASRPRKDRSSYEQYF. In nucleotides, the CDR3 is TGTGCCAGCCGTCCCCGAAAGGACAGGAGCTCCTACGAGCAGTACTTC.

The V and J genes are TRBV6-6 and TRBJ2-1; D is undetermined. Trimming stripped 2 bases from V and 4 bases from J, with 9 bases between. This CDR3 has 14 amino acids. Per germline, CDR1 MNHNY and CDR2 SVGAGI (reference sequence). Here the CDR3 reads CASSYVQPYNEQFF. The CDR3 nucleotides are TGTGCCAGCAGTTACGTACAGCCATACAATGAGCAGTTCTTC.

This clone was observed a single time. CDR3 in amino acids: CASSYSRRAYEQYF. The CDR3 bases are TGTGCCAGCAGTTACTCGAGGCGGGCCTACGAGCAGTACTTC. V usage is TRBV6-6 and J usage is TRBJ2-7; perhaps TRBD2 as D (5 bases). Trimming left V 0 bases short and J 2 bases short, with 8 bases between. Germline loops: CDR1 MNHNY, CDR2 SVGAGI (reference sequence). The length of the CDR3 is 14 residues.

The chain links TRBV7-9 to TRBJ1-5, with no clear D. The V and J ends lost 1 base and 2 bases respectively, with 6 bases between them. Germline V lookup: CDR1 SEHNR, CDR2 FQNEAQ (reference sequence). The CDR3 is 14 amino acids. CDR3 sequence: CASSLGVGNQPQHF. The CDR3 DNA is TGTGCCAGCAGCTTAGGGGTCGGCAATCAGCCCCAGCATTTT.

V and J are TRBV10-3 and TRBJ2-5; D is unresolved. The germline V gene has CDR1 ENHRY and CDR2 SYGVKD. The CDR3 contains 14 residues. The V and J ends lost 6 bases and 6 bases respectively, with 17 bases between them. CDR3 nucleotide sequence: TGTGCCATCAGCGAAGACCCCGACCCAAAGACCCAGTACTTC. Encoded protein: CAISEDPDPKTQYF.

This chain joins TRBV29-1 and TRBJ2-2, with 10 bases lining up with TRBD1. The CDR3 has 14 amino acids. Germline CDR1 SQVTM, CDR2 ANQGSEA. Trimming at V came to 5 bases and at J to 6 bases, leaving 6 bases not matched to a gene. CDR3 sequence: CSVQTGGTPGELFF. For the CDR3, the DNA is TGCAGCGTTCAGACAGGGGGCACCCCCGGGGAGCTGTTTTTT.

This sequence joins TRBV6-6 and TRBJ2-7, with a tentative D call TRBD1 (5 bases). Germline-derived CDR1 and CDR2 are MNHNY and SVGAGI (reference sequence). The V and J ends lost 0 bases and 1 base respectively, with 7 bases between them. The CDR3 extends over 14 amino acids. This CDR3 is CASSYSQGSYEQYF. CDR3 nucleotide sequence: TGTGCCAGCAGTTACTCGCAGGGTTCCTACGAGCAGTACTTC.

The chain carries TRBV5-8 and TRBJ1-6, with 8 bases that match TRBD1. The CDR3 runs 15 residues. J was trimmed by 10 bases and V by 0 bases; bases with no gene match: 6. CDR1 is SGHTS, CDR2 YDEGEE, per germline. The CDR3 loop reads CASSLGTGTASPLHF. The CDR3 region has the DNA TGTGCCAGCAGCTTGGGGACAGGGACAGCATCACCCCTCCACTTT.

The CDR3 DNA sequence: TGTGCCATCAGAAGGACTAGCGGAGGAGACAATGAGCAGTTCTTC. Translation: CAIRRTSGGDNEQFF. The chain combines TRBV10-3 with TRBJ2-1; TRBD2 aligns across 10 bases. Germline V gene lookup returns CDR1 ENHRY and CDR2 SYGVKD. Trimming cost V 6 bases and J 5 bases; bases outside gene matches: 7. This CDR3 has 15 residues.

The J gene is TRBJ2-7, the V gene TRBV7-8, with TRBD2 matching 11 bases. V shed 8 bases, J shed 0 bases, and the junction held 15 bases outside the gene matches. CDR3 length: 18 residues. Germline CDR1 and CDR2: SGHVS and FQNEAQ. CDR3 in DNA: TGTGCCAGCCTCCCTACCGGGACTAGCGGATCTCTCTCCTACGAGCAGTACTTC. It is translated as CASLPTGTSGSLSYEQYF.

The chain uses TRBV5-1 and TRBJ2-3, with D possibly TRBD2 on 5 matching bases. Germline V gene data show CDR1 as SGHRS and CDR2 as YFSETQ. The ends were cut back, 6 bases at V and 2 bases at J, with 13 bases in the middle. This CDR3 contains 14 residues. CDR3 sequence: CASTVGGLTDTQYF. For the CDR3, the DNA is TGCGCCAGCACCGTAGGCGGGCTCACAGATACGCAGTATTTT.

The chain couples TRBV11-2 to TRBJ2-1, with 8 bases matching TRBD2. CDR3 length: 15 residues. The germline V gene has CDR1 SGHAT and CDR2 FQNNGV. V was clipped by 8 bases and J by 6 bases; unmatched bases: 12. The CDR3, as DNA: TGTGCCAGCCGTCCCGCGGGGGGTCGCGGCAATGAGCAGTTCTTC. Its translation is CASRPAGGRGNEQFF.

This clone was detected only a few times. CDR3 region: CAISLAGFNTGELFF. CDR3 bases: TGTGCCATCAGCCTAGCGGGGTTCAACACCGGGGAGCTGTTTTTT. The chain links TRBV10-3 to TRBJ2-2, with TRBD2 matching over 9 bases. CDR3 length equals 15 residues. Trimming cost V 6 bases and J 2 bases; bases outside gene matches: 4. Germline-derived CDR1 and CDR2 are ENHRY and SYGVKD.

V and J are TRBV2 and TRBJ2-5; D tentatively reads TRBD1 or TRBD2 (5 bases each). Germline V gene sequence: CDR1 SNHLY, CDR2 FYNNEI. This CDR3 spans 13 amino acids. The V end lost 3 bases, the J end lost 5 bases, and 10 bases lay between the germline ends. The CDR3: CASSDGARETQYF. The CDR3 DNA follows: TGTGCCAGCAGTGACGGGGCCCGGGAGACCCAGTACTTC.

This chain links TRBV27 with TRBJ2-5; maybe TRBD2 (6 bases). Germline V gene data show CDR1 as MNHEY and CDR2 as SMNVEV (reference sequence). The CDR3 is 15 residues long. V lost 6 bases, J lost 5 bases, and 19 bases lay in between. CDR3 protein: CASRGGEGPRETQYF. The CDR3 DNA is TGTGCCAGCAGGGGGGGAGAGGGCCCTCGGGAGACCCAGTACTTC.

V and J are TRBV4-2 and TRBJ2-7; 9 bases align to TRBD2. Per germline, CDR1 LGHNA and CDR2 YNFKEQ. This CDR3 region has 20 residues. V lost 0 bases and J lost 4; bases outside the gene matches: 19. The DNA of the CDR3 is TGTGCCAGCAGCCAAGAGTTGGCAGTAGAGACTAGCGGAGTACCTTACGAGCAGTACTTC. This translates into CASSQELAVETSGVPYEQYF.

The chain links TRBV5-8 to TRBJ2-7; D might be TRBD2 (6 bases). The CDR3 runs to 14 residues. Germline loops: CDR1 SGHTS, CDR2 YDEGEE. The V gene lost 4 bases and the J gene lost 1 base, with 12 bases spanning the gap. Written as DNA, the CDR3 is TGTGCCAGCAGCCCGGGGGACGGATCCTACGAGCAGTACTTC. Its protein product is CASSPGDGSYEQYF.

The J gene is TRBJ2-7, the V gene TRBV28; D not certain. Between the trimmed V and J ends, which lost 3 bases and 2 bases, there was a span of 5 bases. This CDR3 has 12 amino acids. Germline V gives CDR1 MDHEN, CDR2 SYDVKM. CDR3 loop: CASSFVAYEQYF. CDR3 nucleotides: TGTGCCAGCAGTTTTGTCGCCTACGAGCAGTACTTC.

This clone has a handful of counts. The gene calls are TRBV30 and TRBJ1-1; possibly TRBD1 for D (5 bases). V lost 3 bases, J lost 5 bases, and 13 bases lay in between. CDR1 is GTSNPN, CDR2 SVGIG, per germline (reference sequence). The CDR3 is 13 amino acids. CDR3 nucleotide sequence: TGTGCCTGGAGCCAGGGTATGGGGACTGAAGCTTTCTTT. Residues: CAWSQGMGTEAFF.